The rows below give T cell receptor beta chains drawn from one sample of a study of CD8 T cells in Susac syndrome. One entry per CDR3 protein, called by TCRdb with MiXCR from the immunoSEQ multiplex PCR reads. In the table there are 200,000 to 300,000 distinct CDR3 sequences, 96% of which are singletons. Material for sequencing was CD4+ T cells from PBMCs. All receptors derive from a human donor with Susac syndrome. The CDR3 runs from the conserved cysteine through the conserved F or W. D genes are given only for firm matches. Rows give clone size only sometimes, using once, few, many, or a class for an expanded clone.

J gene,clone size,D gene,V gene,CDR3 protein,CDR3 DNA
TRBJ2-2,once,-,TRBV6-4,CASSDSMSAPELFF,TGTGCCAGCAGTGACTCGATGTCGGCCCCGGAGCTGTTTTTT
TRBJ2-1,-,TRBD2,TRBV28,CASSLWLAGYEQFF,TGTGCCAGCAGTTTATGGCTAGCGGGATATGAGCAGTTCTTC
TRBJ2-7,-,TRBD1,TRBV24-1,CATNDRDSSYEQYF,TGTGCCACCAACGACCGGGACAGCTCCTACGAGCAGTACTTC
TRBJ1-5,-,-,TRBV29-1,CSVVLRGGSNQPQHF,TGCAGCGTTGTATTGAGGGGAGGGAGCAATCAGCCCCAGCATTTT
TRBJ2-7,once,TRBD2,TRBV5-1,CASSLATSTYEQYF,TGCGCCAGCAGCTTGGCGACTAGCACCTACGAGCAGTACTTC
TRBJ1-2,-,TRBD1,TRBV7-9,CASSDNRGGGYTF,TGTGCCAGCAGCGACAACAGGGGTGGTGGCTACACCTTC
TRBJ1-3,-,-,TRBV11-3,CASSLRAPSGNTIYF,TGTGCCAGCAGCCTCCGGGCCCCCTCTGGAAACACCATATATTTT
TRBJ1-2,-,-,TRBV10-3,CAISTRDRGEDGYTF,TGTGCCATCAGTACCCGGGACCGAGGAGAGGATGGCTACACCTTC
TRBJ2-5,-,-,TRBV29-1,CSARRDQETQYF,TGCAGCGCCCGAAGAGACCAAGAGACCCAGTACTTC
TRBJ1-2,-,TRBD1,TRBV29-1,CSVARQGAYGYTF,TGCAGCGTGGCCCGACAGGGTGCCTATGGCTACACCTTC
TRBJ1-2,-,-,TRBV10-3,CAATQNRAADGYTF,TGTGCCGCAACCCAAAACAGGGCCGCGGATGGCTACACCTTC
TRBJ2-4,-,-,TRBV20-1,CSAFRQQEDIQYF,TGCAGTGCTTTCCGGCAGCAAGAGGACATTCAGTACTTC
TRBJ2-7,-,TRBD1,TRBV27,CASSHDRELSYEQYF,TGTGCCAGCAGTCACGACAGGGAGCTCTCCTACGAGCAGTACTTC
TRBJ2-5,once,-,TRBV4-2,CASSQDVGRETQYF,TGTGCCAGCAGCCAAGACGTTGGGCGGGAGACCCAGTACTTC
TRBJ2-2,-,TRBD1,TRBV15,CATSRVAQGAIGELFF,TGTGCCACCAGCAGAGTGGCCCAGGGGGCTATCGGGGAGCTGTTTTTT
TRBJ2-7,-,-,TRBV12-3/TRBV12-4,CASAWAGSEQYF,TGTGCCTCGGCATGGGCGGGGTCCGAGCAGTACTTC
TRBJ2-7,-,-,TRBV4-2,CASSQTSGPFYEQYF,TGTGCCAGCAGCCAAACCAGCGGACCTTTCTACGAGCAGTACTTC
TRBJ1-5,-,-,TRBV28,CASSLSGSAVAGQPQHF,TGTGCCAGCAGTTTATCGGGATCCGCTGTGGCTGGTCAGCCCCAGCATTTT
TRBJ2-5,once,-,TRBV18,CASSPPSPETQYF,TGTGCCAGCTCACCACCGAGTCCAGAGACCCAGTACTTC
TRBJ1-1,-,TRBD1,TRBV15,CATSRATGRFTEAFF,TGTGCCACCAGCAGAGCGACAGGGAGGTTCACTGAAGCTTTCTTT
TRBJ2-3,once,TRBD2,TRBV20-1,CSARGTSGRTDTQYF,TGCAGTGCTAGGGGGACTAGCGGGAGAACGGATACGCAGTATTTT
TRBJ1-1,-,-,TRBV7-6,CASSLGVGRRTEAFF,TGTGCCAGCAGCCTAGGTGTGGGGCGAAGGACTGAAGCTTTCTTT
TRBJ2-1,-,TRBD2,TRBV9,CASSRGGTSGRFEQFF,TGTGCCAGCAGCAGGGGGGGGACTAGCGGGAGATTTGAGCAGTTCTTC
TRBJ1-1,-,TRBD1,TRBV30,CAWRHPTGFNTEAFF,TGTGCCTGGAGACACCCGACAGGGTTCAACACTGAAGCTTTCTTT
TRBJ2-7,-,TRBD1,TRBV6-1,CASERTGDYEQYF,TGTGCCAGCGAAAGGACAGGAGACTACGAGCAGTACTTC
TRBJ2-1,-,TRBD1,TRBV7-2,CASSPETGRYNEQFF,TGTGCCAGCAGCCCAGAGACAGGGCGGTACAATGAGCAGTTCTTC
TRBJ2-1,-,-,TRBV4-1,CASSQVNRPYYNEQFF,TGCGCCAGCAGCCAAGTTAACCGGCCCTACTACAATGAGCAGTTCTTC
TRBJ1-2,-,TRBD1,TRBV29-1,CSVEGDRALGYTF,TGCAGCGTTGAAGGGGACAGGGCCCTTGGCTACACCTTC
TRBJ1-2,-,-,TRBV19,CASSTDRLFYGYTF,TGTGCCAGTAGTACCGACAGGCTTTTCTATGGCTACACCTTC
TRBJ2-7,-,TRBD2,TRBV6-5,CASSYEAGNSYEQYF,TGTGCCAGCAGTTACGAAGCGGGGAACTCCTACGAGCAGTACTTC
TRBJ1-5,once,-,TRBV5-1,CASRSTGDSNQPQHF,TGCGCCAGCAGATCGACAGGTGATAGCAATCAGCCCCAGCATTTT
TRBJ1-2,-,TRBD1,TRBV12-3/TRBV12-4,CASSLGRGEGYTF,TGTGCCAGCAGTTTGGGCAGGGGGGAAGGCTACACCTTC
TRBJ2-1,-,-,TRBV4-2,CASSQEGYNEQFF,TGTGCCAGCAGCCAAGAAGGGTACAATGAGCAGTTCTTC
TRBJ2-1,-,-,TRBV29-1,CSVEHEQFF,TGCAGCGTTGAGCATGAGCAGTTCTTC
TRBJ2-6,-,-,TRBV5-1,CASSLVGSSGANVLTF,TGCGCCAGCAGCTTGGTGGGAAGCTCTGGGGCCAACGTCCTGACTTTC
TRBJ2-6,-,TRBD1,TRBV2,CASTEKTGSGANVLTF,TGTGCCAGCACGGAAAAGACAGGGTCTGGGGCCAACGTCCTGACTTTC
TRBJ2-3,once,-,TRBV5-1,CASSSGATDTQYF,TGCGCCAGCAGCTCGGGAGCCACAGATACGCAGTATTTT
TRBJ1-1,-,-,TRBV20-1,CSASGTWDTEAFF,TGCAGTGCTAGTGGGACCTGGGACACTGAAGCTTTCTTT
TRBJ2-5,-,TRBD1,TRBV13,CASSPSGQGPDQETQYF,TGTGCCAGCAGCCCCTCGGGACAGGGCCCGGACCAAGAGACCCAGTACTTC
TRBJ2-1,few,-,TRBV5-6,CASSPRADSYNEQFF,TGTGCCAGCAGCCCGAGGGCCGACTCCTACAATGAGCAGTTCTTC
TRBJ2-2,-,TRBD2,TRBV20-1,CSARVPGRAIGELFF,TGCAGTGCTAGAGTTCCCGGGAGGGCCATCGGGGAGCTGTTTTTT
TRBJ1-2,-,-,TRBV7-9,CASSFSTGLYTF,TGTGCCAGCAGCTTTTCGACAGGACTCTACACCTTC
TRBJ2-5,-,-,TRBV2,CARSLGTQETQYF,TGTGCCAGGTCCCTAGGGACCCAAGAGACCCAGTACTTC
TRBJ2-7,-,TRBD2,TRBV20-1,CSARVAGNSYEQYF,TGCAGTGCTAGGGTAGCGGGAAACTCCTACGAGCAGTACTTC
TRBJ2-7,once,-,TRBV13,CASSLAAWEQYF,TGTGCCAGCAGCTTAGCGGCCTGGGAGCAGTACTTC
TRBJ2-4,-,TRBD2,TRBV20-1,CSAPGTSGRAGNIQYF,TGCAGTGCTCCGGGGACTAGCGGGAGGGCCGGAAACATTCAGTACTTC
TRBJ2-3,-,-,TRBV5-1,CASSTVTSTDTQYF,TGCGCCAGCAGCACTGTTACTAGCACAGATACGCAGTATTTT
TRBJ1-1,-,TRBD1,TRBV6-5,CASRVTGPNTEAFF,TGTGCCAGCAGGGTGACAGGGCCGAACACTGAAGCTTTCTTT
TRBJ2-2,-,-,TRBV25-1,CASSESDANTGELFF,TGTGCCAGCAGTGAATCCGATGCGAACACCGGGGAGCTGTTTTTT
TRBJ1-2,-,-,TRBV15,CATSRDLGNGYTF,TGTGCCACCAGCAGAGATTTGGGGAATGGCTACACCTTC